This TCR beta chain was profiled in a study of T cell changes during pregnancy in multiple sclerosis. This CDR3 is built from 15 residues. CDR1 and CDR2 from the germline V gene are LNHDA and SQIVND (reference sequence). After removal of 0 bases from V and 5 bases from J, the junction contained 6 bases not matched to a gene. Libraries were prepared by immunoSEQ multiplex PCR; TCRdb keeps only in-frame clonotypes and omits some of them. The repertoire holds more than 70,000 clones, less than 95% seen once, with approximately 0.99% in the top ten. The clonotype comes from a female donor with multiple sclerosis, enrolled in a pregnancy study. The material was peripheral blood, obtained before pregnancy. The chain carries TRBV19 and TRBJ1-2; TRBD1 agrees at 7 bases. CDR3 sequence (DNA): TGTGCCAGTAGTATAGAGGGACAGAAAATTTATGGCTACACCTTC. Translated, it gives CASSIEGQKIYGYTF. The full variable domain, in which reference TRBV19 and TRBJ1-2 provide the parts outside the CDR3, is DGGITQSPKYLFRKEGQNVTLSCEQNLNHDAMYWYRQDPGQGLRLIYYSQIVNDFQKGDIAEGYSVSREKKESFPLTVTSAQKNPTAFYLCASSIEGQKIYGYTFGSGTRLTVV.